Shown below are 10 T cell receptor beta chains from a single sample sequenced in a study of CD8 T cells in ankylosing spondylitis. TCRdb re-derived calls from the 5' RACE reads in MiXCR, one entry per CDR3 protein. The sample shows fewer than 250,000 distinct CDR3 sequences, roughly 25% of them seen only once. The specimen sequenced was blood, either unsorted or a sorted T cell fraction (not recorded which). These receptors were obtained from a male donor with ankylosing spondylitis or in good health (not recorded which).

The rearrangement uses TRBV4-3 and TRBJ1-2; D perhaps matches TRBD1 (6 bases). The CDR3 is 14 residues long. V was pared by 3 bases and J by 8 bases, with 16 bases between. CDR1 LGHNA and CDR2 YSLEER come from the germline V gene. Written as DNA, the CDR3 is TGCGCCAGCAGCCAGGGGGTGGGGGCACGCGGCTACACCTTC. Protein: CASSQGVGARGYTF.

This chain uses TRBV20-1 with TRBJ1-1; D is undetermined. The CDR3 sequence is 13 residues long. The V end lost 4 bases, the J end lost 6 bases, and 15 bases lay between the germline ends. Germline lookup yields CDR1 DFQATT and CDR2 SNEGSKA (reference sequence). The DNA of the CDR3 is TGCAGTGCTATGCCCGATAGGGCCGCTGAAGCTTTCTTT. Amino acids: CSAMPDRAAEAFF.

The chain has TRBV2 and TRBJ2-1, with D possibly TRBD2 on 6 matching bases. In germline, CDR1 is SNHLY, CDR2 FYNNEI. CDR3 length: 14 amino acids. Trimming stripped 4 bases from V and 9 bases from J, with 16 bases between. The CDR3 DNA reads TGTGCCAGCAGTGGAACCGGGAGCCTAAGTGAGCAGTTCTTC. It specifies CASSGTGSLSEQFF.

This clonotype occurred a few times. The J gene is TRBJ1-1, the V gene TRBV29-1, with 8 bases identical to TRBD1. Germline V lookup: CDR1 SQVTM, CDR2 ANQGSEA. The CDR3 spans 11 residues. V shed 6 bases and J 7 bases; nucleotides not matched to a gene: 4. The CDR3 nucleotides are TGCAGCGTCGGTGACAGGGGTGAAGCTTTCTTT. Translation gives CSVGDRGEAFF.

This clonotype appeared many times. This sequence joins TRBV6-1 and TRBJ1-2, with D possibly TRBD1 on 5 matching bases. The V gene's germline CDR1 is MNHNS and CDR2 SASEGT. V dropped 6 bases and J dropped 4 bases, with 15 bases sitting between them. CDR3 length equals 14 residues. In DNA, the CDR3 is TGTGCCAGCAGCAGGGACGTGGAGTTCTATGGCTACACCTTC. It translates to CASSRDVEFYGYTF.

The chain is built from TRBV12-3 or TRBV12-4 and TRBJ2-7; 10 bases agree with TRBD2. The junction had 7 bases not matched to a gene; V was cut back by 5 bases and J by 3 bases. This CDR3 contains 15 residues. CDR3 region: CASSRGTSEYYEQYF. The CDR3, as DNA: TGTGCCAGCAGTCGGGGGACTAGCGAGTACTACGAGCAGTACTTC.

The rearrangement links TRBV6-5 to TRBJ2-5; 11 bases agree with TRBD2. The CDR3 runs to 15 residues. V lost 3 bases and J lost 5; bases outside the gene matches: 5. Germline V CDR1 and CDR2: MNHEY, SVGAGI. The DNA of the CDR3 is TGTGCCAGCAGTTATACTAGCGGGAGAGGGGAGACCCAGTACTTC. This encodes CASSYTSGRGETQYF.

This clonotype was observed a few times. A much larger clone differs from this one at a single base, so this may be a read error. The chain links TRBV29-1 to TRBJ2-5; no definite D call. This CDR3 contains 11 residues. Germline CDR1 SQVTM, CDR2 ANQGSEA. Trimming took 0 bases from V and 5 from J, leaving 4 bases between them. CDR3 nucleotide sequence: TGCAGCGTTGAAGATTTCGAGACCCAGTACTTC. Encoded protein: CSVEDFETQYF.

The J gene is TRBJ2-3, the V gene TRBV12-3 or TRBV12-4; 11 bases agree with TRBD2. The CDR3 contains 16 residues. The trim removed 6 bases at V and 1 base at J, leaving 6 bases unmatched. CDR3 sequence reads: CASSPQTSGGTDTQYF. The CDR3 DNA follows: TGTGCCAGCAGCCCTCAGACTAGCGGGGGCACAGATACGCAGTATTTT.

This clonotype was seen a few times. This chain connects TRBV7-8 to TRBJ2-5; 9 nucleotides line up with TRBD2. The CDR3 loop spans 16 amino acids. Trimming at V came to 2 bases and at J to 5 bases, leaving 9 bases not matched to a gene. Germline V CDR1 and CDR2: SGHVS, FQNEAQ. For the CDR3, the DNA is TGTGCCAGCAGCTTATTGGGCGGGAGGGTGGTGGAGACCCAGTACTTC. The encoded protein is CASSLLGGRVVETQYF.